These 30 T cell receptor beta chains were sequenced from one sample in a study of graft-versus-host responses after intestinal transplantation. These receptors' targets are unknown. The method was immunoSEQ multiplex PCR; TCRdb's version includes in-frame clones alone and lacks a portion of them. The sample holds 60,000 to 80,000 clones, around 90% seen once. This material consisted of unstimulated CD8+ T cells sorted from spleen or lymph node cells, taken before intestinal transplant. These receptors originate from a human donor who received an intestinal transplant.

V usage is TRBV19 and J usage is TRBJ2-2; no clear D. V was clipped by 1 base and J by 4 bases, with 4 bases between them. The CDR3 length is 13 residues. CDR1 is LNHDA, CDR2 SQIVND, per germline (reference sequence). Here the CDR3 reads CASSIGLTGELFF. The CDR3 DNA reads as TGTGCCAGTAGTATAGGACTCACCGGGGAGCTGTTTTTT.

V and J are TRBV10-1 and TRBJ2-2, with TRBD2 matching over 11 bases. The CDR3 is 13 amino acids. CDR1 is WNHNN and CDR2 is SYGVQD in the germline V gene (reference sequence). Losses at the gene ends were 2 bases for V and 11 bases for J; bases not matched to a gene: 1. CDR3 loop: CASSEGTSGELFF. DNA of the CDR3: TGCGCCAGCAGTGAGGGGACTAGCGGAGAGCTGTTTTTT.

A single count supports this clone. This sequence joins TRBV7-8 and TRBJ1-3; 8 positions agree with TRBD1. Per the germline V gene, CDR1 is SGHVS and CDR2 is FQNEAQ. This CDR3 spans 15 amino acids. V lost 4 bases, J lost 2 bases, and 4 bases stayed unmatched. CDR3 in DNA: TGTGCCAGCAGCTCTAGGGACAGGCCTGGAAACACCATATATTTT. Its protein is CASSSRDRPGNTIYF. The full variable domain, with the rest looked up from reference TRBV7-8 and TRBJ1-3, is GAGVSQSPRYKVAKRGQDVALRCDPISGHVSLFWYQQALGQGPEFLTYFQNEAQLDKSGLPSDRFFAERPEGSVSTLKIQRTQQEDSAVYLCASSSRDRPGNTIYFGEGSWLTVV.

The V gene is TRBV7-2, the J gene TRBJ2-1; 7 bases are a match to TRBD2. The CDR3 has 16 amino acids. The germline V gene has CDR1 SGHTA and CDR2 FQGNSA. After removal of 1 base from V and 2 bases from J, the junction contained 5 bases not matched to a gene. The CDR3 DNA follows: TGTGCCAGCAGCTTAGAGCGGGGTCCGCCCTACAATGAGCAGTTCTTC. Amino acid sequence: CASSLERGPPYNEQFF.

This rearrangement joins TRBV7-9 to TRBJ2-7; D is perhaps TRBD2 (6 bases). This CDR3 spans 13 amino acids. V dropped 1 base and J dropped 2 bases, with 6 bases sitting between them. Germline V lookup: CDR1 SEHNR, CDR2 FQNEAQ (reference sequence). CDR3 region: CASSLGGTYEQYF. CDR3 coding DNA: TGTGCCAGCAGCTTAGGCGGGACCTACGAGCAGTACTTC.

The chain carries TRBV7-8 and TRBJ1-1; a weak D match, TRBD1 (5 bases). V was pared by 5 bases and J by 10 bases, with 20 bases between. Germline lookup yields CDR1 SGHVS and CDR2 FQNEAQ. The CDR3 loop spans 14 amino acids. The CDR3 DNA reads TGTGCCAGCAGCCCTCTGTTGGGGGGTCACGCAGCTTTCTTT. It specifies CASSPLLGGHAAFF.

This clone was counted a few times. This sequence joins TRBV6-6 and TRBJ1-1; unclear D gene. Germline values: CDR1 MNHNY, CDR2 SVGAGI (reference sequence). The V gene lost 0 bases and the J gene lost 4 bases, with 3 bases spanning the gap. CDR3 size: 12 residues. The CDR3 protein is CASSYSSTEAFF. The CDR3 DNA sequence: TGTGCCAGCAGTTACTCGAGCACTGAAGCTTTCTTT.

V is TRBV7-3 and J is TRBJ2-5; TRBD2 aligns across 11 bases. The V gene's germline CDR1 is SGHTA and CDR2 FQGTGA. With V trimmed by 5 bases and J by 11 bases, 4 bases remained unmatched. This CDR3 comprises 12 residues. The CDR3 loop reads CASSQLAGEQYF. The CDR3 DNA reads TGTGCCAGCAGCCAACTAGCGGGAGAGCAGTACTTC.

This chain joins TRBV7-8 and TRBJ2-7, with 7 positions matching TRBD1. The CDR3 extends over 15 amino acids. Trimming took 0 bases from V and 3 from J; bases not matched to a gene: 5. CDR1 and CDR2 (germline): SGHVS, FQNEAQ. The CDR3 is CASSLALGGVYEQYF. The CDR3 region has the DNA TGTGCCAGCAGCTTAGCGTTAGGGGGCGTCTACGAGCAGTACTTC.

The V call is TRBV6-4, the J call TRBJ1-2; 9 bases fit TRBD1. The CDR3 is 16 residues long. The germline CDR1 and CDR2 sequences are MRHNA and SNTAGT. The J segment lost 4 bases and the V segment lost 6 bases, leaving 12 bases of the junction unmatched. The CDR3 region is CASSPGTGLSRYGYTF. The CDR3 DNA is TGTGCCAGCAGCCCCGGGACAGGGCTATCCCGCTATGGCTACACCTTC.

The chain carries TRBV7-9 and TRBJ1-2; 7 nucleotides agree with TRBD1. In germline, CDR1 is SEHNR, CDR2 FQNEAQ (reference sequence). V lost 5 bases, J lost 5 bases, and 2 bases stayed unmatched. This CDR3 comprises 12 residues. The CDR3 sequence is CASSGDSYGYTF. For the CDR3, the DNA is TGTGCCAGCAGCGGGGACAGTTATGGCTACACCTTC.

The chain joins TRBV29-1 to TRBJ2-7; 8 bases map to TRBD1. Germline CDR1 and CDR2: SQVTM and ANQGSEA. CDR3 length: 13 residues. The J segment lost 3 bases and the V segment lost 7 bases, leaving 8 bases of the junction unmatched. This chain's CDR3 is CSARDRTNYEQYF. The CDR3, as DNA: TGCAGCGCCAGGGACAGGACAAACTACGAGCAGTACTTC.

The CDR3 region has the DNA TGTGCCAGCAGCCGAGGACAGAGCTCCTACGAGCAGTACTTC. Residues: CASSRGQSSYEQYF. The chain carries TRBV6-5 and TRBJ2-7, with a possible D match to TRBD1 (6 bases). Per the germline V gene, CDR1 is MNHEY and CDR2 is SVGAGI. The V end was cut by 6 bases, the J end by 0 bases, with 12 bases between. The CDR3 contains 14 residues.

The CDR3 is CASSLAGSGGDTQYF. In nucleotides, the CDR3 is TGCGCCAGCAGCTTGGCCGGGTCGGGGGGGGATACGCAGTATTTT. The rearrangement joins TRBV5-1 to TRBJ2-3, with 8 positions matching TRBD2. CDR1 is SGHRS and CDR2 is YFSETQ in the germline V gene. V shed 0 bases and J 6 bases; nucleotides not matched to a gene: 6. The CDR3 length is 15 residues.

This chain joins TRBV11-2 and TRBJ1-4; perhaps TRBD1 as D (6 bases). CDR1 and CDR2 from the germline V gene are SGHAT and FQNNGV. The CDR3 is 15 residues long. V lost 4 bases and J lost 8, with 17 bases in between. CDR3 bases: TGTGCCAGCAGCTCCGGACAGACCTGGGGAGAAAAACTGTTTTTT. Protein sequence: CASSSGQTWGEKLFF.

The chain joins TRBV5-6 to TRBJ2-7, with TRBD1 as a possible D gene (6 bases). Trimming took 0 bases from V and 1 from J, leaving 14 bases between them. The length of the CDR3 is 16 residues. The germline gives CDR1 SGHDT, CDR2 YYEEEE. CDR3 sequence: CASSLGVGGTSYEQYF. The CDR3 DNA sequence: TGTGCCAGCAGCTTGGGGGTTGGTGGGACATCCTACGAGCAGTACTTC.

The genes are TRBV27 and TRBJ2-7; 9 positions agree with TRBD1. Losses at the gene ends were 6 bases for V and 5 bases for J; bases not matched to a gene: 5. Per germline, CDR1 MNHEY and CDR2 SMNVEV (reference sequence). The CDR3 is made up of 13 amino acids. CDR3 nucleotides: TGTGCCAGCAGAAGGACAGGGGAGGACGAGCAGTACTTC. This encodes CASRRTGEDEQYF.

The sample holds one count of this clone. The rearrangement uses TRBV9 and TRBJ2-7; 10 bases agree with TRBD2. The germline CDR1 and CDR2 sequences are SGDLS and YYNGEE. This CDR3 has 15 amino acids. The trim removed 0 bases at V and 2 bases at J, leaving 2 bases unmatched. The CDR3: CASSVGGLATYEQYF. CDR3 nucleotide sequence: TGTGCCAGCAGCGTAGGGGGACTAGCGACCTACGAGCAGTACTTC.

The CDR3 here is CASSAGTSGGETQYF. CDR3 coding DNA: TGTGCCAGCAGCGCCGGGACTAGCGGCGGGGAGACCCAGTACTTC. The chain employs TRBV9 and TRBJ2-5; TRBD2 agrees at 11 bases. Germline values: CDR1 SGDLS, CDR2 YYNGEE. The V segment lost 3 bases and the J segment 5 bases; nucleotides outside the gene matches: 6. This CDR3 is built from 15 residues.

The chain is built from TRBV4-1 and TRBJ2-1; D call uncertain. From germline, CDR1 is MGHRA and CDR2 YSYEKL. The ends were cut back, 4 bases at V and 5 bases at J, with 12 bases in the middle. This CDR3 has 14 amino acids. This CDR3 reads CASSRALIDNEQFF. DNA for the CDR3: TGCGCCAGCAGCCGAGCCCTGATCGACAATGAGCAGTTCTTC.

A note on this clone: Other DNA sequences in the sample encode the same CDR3. This sequence joins TRBV5-5 and TRBJ1-1, with D maybe TRBD1 (5 bases). Germline V gene sequence: CDR1 SGHKS, CDR2 YYEKEE (reference sequence). V was pared by 1 base and J by 1 base, with 8 bases between. This CDR3 is 14 amino acids long. CDR3 sequence reads: CASSLWGGNTEAFF. In DNA, the CDR3 is TGTGCCAGCAGCTTGTGGGGCGGGAACACTGAAGCTTTCTTT.

The chain has TRBV2 and TRBJ1-3; 7 nucleotides line up with TRBD1. CDR1 is SNHLY and CDR2 is FYNNEI in the germline V gene. The length of the CDR3 is 16 residues. V was clipped by 6 bases and J by 4 bases; unmatched bases: 12. CDR3: CASSVGTERPGNTIYF. The CDR3 nucleotides read TGTGCCAGCAGCGTAGGGACAGAAAGACCGGGAAACACCATATATTTT.

The chain uses TRBV7-2 and TRBJ2-7, with 7 bases matching TRBD1. Germline lookup yields CDR1 SGHTA and CDR2 FQGNSA. There are 16 residues in the CDR3. The V segment lost 2 bases and the J segment 2 bases; nucleotides outside the gene matches: 9. The CDR3 sequence is CASSLPTGSYPYEQYF. DNA for the CDR3: TGTGCCAGCAGCTTACCGACAGGGTCCTACCCCTACGAGCAGTACTTC.

The chain uses TRBV13 and TRBJ2-7; possible D gene TRBD2, 5 bases. The length of the CDR3 is 13 residues. V was pared by 5 bases and J by 0 bases, with 8 bases between. Germline CDR1 reads PRHDT; CDR2 reads FYEKMQ (reference sequence). For the CDR3, the DNA is TGTGCCAGCAGCCGAGGGATCTCCTACGAGCAGTACTTC. Encoded protein: CASSRGISYEQYF.

V is TRBV10-3 and J is TRBJ1-6; D is perhaps TRBD1 (6 bases). This CDR3 is 15 amino acids long. V lost 2 bases to trimming and J lost 7 bases, with 12 bases between them. The germline V gene has CDR1 ENHRY and CDR2 SYGVKD. The CDR3: CAISERQATNSPLHF. CDR3 bases: TGTGCCATCAGTGAGAGACAGGCTACCAATTCACCCCTCCACTTT.

The rearrangement uses TRBV10-2 and TRBJ1-2, with 7 bases aligning to TRBD1. The CDR3 consists of 11 residues. CDR1 is WSHSY and CDR2 is SAAADI in the germline V gene. J was trimmed by 6 bases and V by 5 bases; bases with no gene match: 0. CDR3 sequence (DNA): TGCGCCAGCAGTACAGGGGATGGCTACACCTTC. Its translation: CASSTGDGYTF.

V gene TRBV5-1 combines with J gene TRBJ1-4; the D gene is possibly TRBD1 (6 bases). Germline V gene data show CDR1 as SGHRS and CDR2 as YFSETQ. CDR3 length equals 14 residues. V was trimmed by 6 bases and J by 6 bases, leaving 15 bases between them. As DNA, the CDR3 is TGCGCCAGCACCATGTGGGCAGGGGATGAAAAACTGTTTTTT. It codes for CASTMWAGDEKLFF.

The V and J genes are TRBV10-3 and TRBJ1-1, with 7 bases aligning to TRBD1. The CDR3 consists of 17 residues. Germline CDR1 reads ENHRY; CDR2 reads SYGVKD. Unmatched junction bases numbered 15, after V lost 6 bases and J lost 2 bases. The CDR3 region is CAISPKGKTGINTEAFF. The CDR3 coding sequence is TGTGCCATCAGCCCCAAGGGGAAGACAGGGATAAACACTGAAGCTTTCTTT.

The chain joins TRBV9 to TRBJ1-1; a weak D match, TRBD1 (6 bases). V was cut by 3 bases and J by 4 bases, with 16 bases left in between. The CDR3 sequence is 15 residues long. Germline V gene sequence: CDR1 SGDLS, CDR2 YYNGEE. For the CDR3, the DNA is TGTGCCAGCAGCGAGGGGGGGGCGCAATCCACTGAAGCTTTCTTT. Translating it yields CASSEGGAQSTEAFF.

The CDR3 region is CASSPGTGWYEQYF. DNA for the CDR3: TGTGCCAGCTCACCCGGGACAGGGTGGTACGAGCAGTACTTC. The genes are TRBV18 and TRBJ2-7; 9 nucleotides agree with TRBD1. In germline, CDR1 is KGHSH, CDR2 LQKENI. V was pared by 3 bases and J by 4 bases, with 4 bases of the junction left unmatched. The CDR3 runs 14 residues.